The 28 T cell receptor beta chains given below trace back to one sample, sequenced in a study of cytomegalovirus exposure and HLA in healthy donors. PCR was performed using 60 Vbeta and 13 Jbeta primers. Repertoires were generated with immunoSEQ multiplex PCR, while TCRdb's copy carries only in-frame clones and drops some. The table has approximately 160,000 clones, about 82% seen once. The sample consisted of PBMCs. These receptor sequences come from a woman aged 45 to 65 in good health and CMV-seropositive.

The rearrangement links TRBV27 to TRBJ2-3; 8 bases match TRBD1. The CDR3 sequence is 19 residues long. In germline, CDR1 is MNHEY, CDR2 SMNVEV (reference sequence). V lost 3 bases, J lost 0 bases, and 14 bases stayed unmatched. The CDR3 nucleotides are TGTGCCAGCAGTTTTTCCCGCCACCCGACAGGGGCTAGCACAGATACGCAGTATTTT. Translated: CASSFSRHPTGASTDTQYF.

This chain uses TRBV9 with TRBJ2-7, with 8 nucleotides matching TRBD1. The length of the CDR3 is 16 residues. With V trimmed by 3 bases and J by 2 bases, 10 bases remained unmatched. The germline gives CDR1 SGDLS, CDR2 YYNGEE. CDR3 DNA: TGTGCCAGCAGCGGACAAAACAGGGGGACTCCCTACGAGCAGTACTTC. This codes for CASSGQNRGTPYEQYF.

The J gene is TRBJ2-3, the V gene TRBV7-2, with 9 bases lining up with TRBD2. Losses at the gene ends were 5 bases for V and 3 bases for J; bases not matched to a gene: 9. The germline gives CDR1 SGHTA, CDR2 FQGNSA. This CDR3 is 16 amino acids long. The CDR3 DNA reads as TGTGCCAGCAGCCCCCGCCGCGGGGGGGCTACAGATACGCAGTATTTT. Translation: CASSPRRGGATDTQYF.

The rearrangement joins TRBV5-4 to TRBJ1-2; 8 nucleotides line up with TRBD1. Per the germline V gene, CDR1 is SGHNT and CDR2 is YYREEE (reference sequence). Germline trimming cut 2 bases from V and 5 bases from J; bases unmatched to any gene: 11. The CDR3 loop spans 16 amino acids. In nucleotides, the CDR3 is TGTGCCAGCAGCTTACGGACAGGGACGGGGTGGTATGGCTACACCTTC. This translates into CASSLRTGTGWYGYTF. The full variable domain, with the rest looked up from reference TRBV5-4 and TRBJ1-2, is ETGVTQSPTHLIKTRGQQVTLRCSSQSGHNTVSWYQQALGQGPQFIFQYYREEENGRGNFPPRFSGLQFPNYSSELNVNALELDDSALYLCASSLRTGTGWYGYTFGSGTRLTVV.

The chain carries TRBV21-1 and TRBJ1-1; the D segment call TRBD1 is taken from the table without a DNA check. TRBV21-1 is a pseudogene. The CDR3 runs 12 residues. The chain's CDR3 is CATSPTGNAAFF. The CDR3 DNA reads TGTGCCACCTCCCCTACAGGGAACGCGGCTTTCTTT.

This clone was seen more than once but under ten times. The CDR3 loop is CASTKDRGTEAFF. In DNA, the CDR3 is TGTGCCAGCACTAAGGACAGGGGCACTGAAGCTTTCTTT. The V gene is TRBV14, the J gene TRBJ1-1, with 9 bases aligning to TRBD1. Germline CDR1 and CDR2: SGHDN and FVKESK. The V and J ends lost 7 bases and 4 bases, in that order; junction bases with no gene match: 4. The CDR3 spans 13 residues.

The chain has TRBV28 and TRBJ1-2; D uncertain. The germline V gene has CDR1 MDHEN and CDR2 SYDVKM. V shed 8 bases and J shed 4 bases, with 11 bases lying between them. The CDR3 has 12 residues. This chain's CDR3 is CASGAAPYGYTF. In DNA form, the CDR3 reads TGTGCCAGCGGAGCAGCGCCCTATGGCTACACCTTC.

This rearrangement joins TRBV6-6 to TRBJ2-1; TRBD1 aligns across 9 bases. Losses at the gene ends were 7 bases for V and 6 bases for J; bases not matched to a gene: 10. The CDR3 length is 15 residues. Looked up from germline, CDR1 is MNHNY and CDR2 is SVGAGI (reference sequence). The CDR3 nucleotides are TGTGCCAGCACAAGCCGGGACAGGGCCAGCAATGAGCAGTTCTTC. Amino acids: CASTSRDRASNEQFF.

The V call is TRBV5-1, the J call TRBJ2-5; 8 positions agree with TRBD2. This CDR3 has 17 amino acids. Germline V gene data show CDR1 as SGHRS and CDR2 as YFSETQ. After removal of 4 bases from V and 3 bases from J, the junction contained 14 bases not matched to a gene. CDR3 DNA: TGCGCCAGCAGCCCAACGGGAGGGGGGTACCAAGAAGAGACCCAGTACTTC. Its translation is CASSPTGGGYQEETQYF.

The genes are TRBV2 and TRBJ2-2, with 8 bases lining up with TRBD2. The CDR3 contains 16 residues. The germline CDR1 and CDR2 sequences are SNHLY and FYNNEI. V lost 5 bases, J lost 2 bases, and 7 bases stayed unmatched. The CDR3 protein is CASSLVLAGNTGELFF. CDR3 DNA: TGTGCCAGCAGTCTGGTCCTAGCGGGTAACACCGGGGAGCTGTTTTTT.

The V and J genes are TRBV10-3 and TRBJ2-1; D unresolved. The V gene lost 10 bases and the J gene lost 2 bases, with 15 bases spanning the gap. Germline V gene lookup returns CDR1 ENHRY and CDR2 SYGVKD. The CDR3 has 14 residues. Here the CDR3 DNA reads TGTGCCACCCGAGAAACAGTTACCTACAATGAGCAGTTCTTC. It yields the protein CATRETVTYNEQFF.

The J gene is TRBJ2-3, the V gene TRBV27, with a tentative D call TRBD2 (6 bases). The germline V and J ends were trimmed by 9 bases and 5 bases, with 15 bases remaining between them. Germline CDR1 MNHEY, CDR2 SMNVEV (reference sequence). This CDR3 region has 13 residues. The CDR3 sequence: CASGLTEVDTQYF. Written as DNA, the CDR3 is TGTGCCAGTGGACTAACCGAGGTAGATACGCAGTATTTT.

This clone was observed a single time. The chain recombines TRBV7-3 with TRBJ2-7; D is unclear. This CDR3 is 16 amino acids long. With 4 bases removed from V and 7 bases from J, the gap between germline ends came to 23 bases. Germline CDR1 SGHTA, CDR2 FQGTGA. CDR3 region: CASSSTSGRVRLEQYF. The CDR3 DNA is TGTGCCAGCAGCTCCACCTCCGGTAGAGTACGTCTAGAGCAGTACTTC.

The CDR3 is CASSFQLDRRDTGELFF. The DNA of the CDR3 is TGTGCCAGCAGCTTTCAACTCGACAGGCGAGACACCGGGGAGCTGTTTTTT. This chain joins TRBV7-3 and TRBJ2-2; D perhaps matches TRBD1 (6 bases). Trimming removed 3 bases from V and 3 bases from J, with 17 bases in between. This CDR3 spans 17 amino acids. The germline V gene encodes CDR1 SGHTA and CDR2 FQGTGA. Full variable domain (outside the CDR3, taken from reference TRBV7-3 and TRBJ2-2): GAGVSQTPSNKVTEKGKYVELRCDPISGHTALYWYRQSLGQGPEFLIYFQGTGAADDSGLPNDRFFAVRPEGSVSTLKIQRTERGDSAVYLCASSFQLDRRDTGELFFGEGSRLTVL.

The V gene is TRBV10-2, the J gene TRBJ2-3, with TRBD2 matching over 14 bases. This CDR3 is built from 17 residues. V lost 10 bases and J lost 4; bases outside the gene matches: 13. Looked up from germline, CDR1 is WSHSY and CDR2 is SAAADI. DNA for the CDR3: TGCGCCATCAAGGGGGGACTAGCGGGGGTGGGGCCAGATACGCAGTATTTT. Translation gives CAIKGGLAGVGPDTQYF.

A single count supports this clone. V is TRBV5-4 and J is TRBJ2-2; 13 nucleotides line up with TRBD2. The ends lost 1 base at V and 5 bases at J; junction bases unmatched: 8. The V gene's germline CDR1 is SGHNT and CDR2 YYREEE (reference sequence). This CDR3 has 18 amino acids. This CDR3 is CASSLRGTSGTLTGELFF. The CDR3 DNA reads TGTGCCAGCAGCTTGCGCGGGACTAGCGGGACGTTAACCGGGGAGCTGTTTTTT.

The rearrangement joins TRBV28 to TRBJ2-5, with a possible D match to TRBD2 (7 bases). This CDR3 contains 14 residues. Trimming shortened V by 7 bases and J by 3 bases, and 15 bases separated the two germline ends. The germline V gene encodes CDR1 MDHEN and CDR2 SYDVKM. CDR3 loop: CASIPRGGKETQYF. The CDR3, as DNA: TGTGCCAGCATCCCTAGGGGGGGAAAAGAGACCCAGTACTTC. The entire variable domain, with the rest obtained from reference TRBV28 and TRBJ2-5, is as follows: DVKVTQSSRYLVKRTGEKVFLECVQDMDHENMFWYRQDPGLGLRLIYFSYDVKMKEKGDIPEGYSVSREKKERFSLILESASTNQTSMYLCASIPRGGKETQYFGPGTRLLVL.

This rearrangement joins TRBV28 to TRBJ2-5; a possible D gene is TRBD1 (5 bases). Per the germline V gene, CDR1 is MDHEN and CDR2 is SYDVKM. The CDR3 has 13 amino acids. V was trimmed by 6 bases and J by 7 bases, leaving 15 bases between them. The CDR3 loop reads CASRVGPLMTQYF. Written as DNA, the CDR3 is TGTGCCAGCAGAGTGGGGCCTTTAATGACCCAGTACTTC.

The CDR3 region is CSASGTGQKYF. CDR3 bases: TGCAGTGCTTCCGGGACAGGGCAGAAGTATTTT. This chain connects TRBV20-1 to TRBJ2-3, with 9 bases matching TRBD1. V shed 5 bases, J shed 13 bases, and the junction held 7 bases outside the gene matches. Looked up from germline, CDR1 is DFQATT and CDR2 is SNEGSKA (reference sequence). This CDR3 is 11 amino acids long.

This chain uses TRBV7-2 with TRBJ1-2; 8 bases line up with TRBD1. V was pared by 5 bases and J by 8 bases, with 13 bases of the junction left unmatched. This CDR3 contains 15 residues. CDR1 is SGHTA and CDR2 is FQGNSA in the germline V gene. The CDR3 loop reads CASSLPQGTGEGYTF. CDR3 DNA sequence: TGTGCCAGCAGCCTCCCTCAGGGGACAGGCGAGGGCTACACCTTC.

With regard to this clone: This same CDR3 is encoded by further DNA sequences in the sample. The chain couples TRBV6-5 to TRBJ2-7; a possible D gene is TRBD2 (5 bases). Germline V gene sequence: CDR1 MNHEY, CDR2 SVGAGI. This CDR3 is 12 amino acids long. V was shortened by 4 bases and J by 1 base, with 5 bases between the two germline ends. CDR3 nucleotide sequence: TGTGCCAGCAGTTCGGGGTCCTACGAGCAGTACTTC. It codes for CASSSGSYEQYF.

For the CDR3, the DNA is TGTGCCAGCAGCTTCGGGGTACTAGCGGGAGGCACCGGGGAGCTGTTTTTT. Protein product: CASSFGVLAGGTGELFF. The rearrangement joins TRBV7-2 to TRBJ2-2, with TRBD2 identical over 12 bases. CDR1 is SGHTA, CDR2 FQGNSA, per germline. V was pared by 3 bases and J by 4 bases, with 6 bases of the junction left unmatched. The CDR3 has 17 amino acids.

The V call is TRBV6-1, the J call TRBJ1-2; 7 bases map to TRBD1. Germline V lookup: CDR1 MNHNS, CDR2 SASEGT. CDR3 length: 14 amino acids. Trimming at V came to 1 base and at J to 7 bases, leaving 6 bases not matched to a gene. CDR3 loop: CASSEVTRGAGYTF. CDR3 DNA: TGTGCCAGCAGTGAAGTTACCAGGGGGGCTGGCTACACCTTC.

V usage is TRBV5-6 and J usage is TRBJ2-1; 8 bases are shared with TRBD2. There are 15 residues in the CDR3. CDR1 SGHDT and CDR2 YYEEEE come from the germline V gene. V shed 3 bases and J 2 bases; nucleotides not matched to a gene: 4. In nucleotides, the CDR3 is TGTGCCAGCAGCTGGGCGGGAGGACCCTACAATGAGCAGTTCTTC. Translated: CASSWAGGPYNEQFF.

The V and J genes are TRBV4-2 and TRBJ2-2; perhaps TRBD1 as D (6 bases). This CDR3 has 19 amino acids. Trimming shortened V by 0 bases and J by 0 bases, and 17 bases separated the two germline ends. From germline, CDR1 is LGHNA and CDR2 YNFKEQ. CDR3 nucleotide sequence: TGTGCCAGCAGCCAAGATCCGTTGGGGGCGAATCCGAACACCGGGGAGCTGTTTTTT. Its protein is CASSQDPLGANPNTGELFF.

This chain connects TRBV5-1 to TRBJ1-4, with 7 bases aligning to TRBD1. This CDR3 comprises 15 residues. Germline CDR1 SGHRS, CDR2 YFSETQ. Losses at the gene ends were 0 bases for V and 6 bases for J; bases not matched to a gene: 5. This CDR3 is CASSLEPGQHEKLFF. The CDR3 DNA sequence: TGCGCCAGCAGCTTGGAACCGGGACAGCATGAAAAACTGTTTTTT.

The chain recombines TRBV5-1 with TRBJ2-5; 8 nucleotides line up with TRBD2. V gave up 2 bases and J gave up 4 bases; unmatched junction bases: 7. This CDR3 has 15 residues. Germline-derived CDR1 and CDR2 are SGHRS and YFSETQ. The CDR3 is CASSFGGSGGETQYF. The CDR3 bases are TGCGCCAGCAGCTTTGGTGGGAGCGGGGGAGAGACCCAGTACTTC.

V gene TRBV30 combines with J gene TRBJ2-1; D not resolved. Per the germline V gene, CDR1 is GTSNPN and CDR2 is SVGIG (reference sequence). The CDR3 extends over 11 amino acids. The V gene lost 2 bases and the J gene lost 10 bases, with 9 bases spanning the gap. The CDR3: CAWSPGVEQFF. CDR3 bases: TGTGCCTGGAGTCCTGGAGTAGAGCAGTTCTTC. The whole variable domain, remainder taken from reference TRBV30 and TRBJ2-1, is SQTIHQWPATLVQPVGSPLSLECTVEGTSNPNLYWYRQAAGRGLQLLFYSVGIGQISSEVPQNLSASRPQDRQFILSSKKLLLSDSGFYLCAWSPGVEQFFGPGTRLTVL.